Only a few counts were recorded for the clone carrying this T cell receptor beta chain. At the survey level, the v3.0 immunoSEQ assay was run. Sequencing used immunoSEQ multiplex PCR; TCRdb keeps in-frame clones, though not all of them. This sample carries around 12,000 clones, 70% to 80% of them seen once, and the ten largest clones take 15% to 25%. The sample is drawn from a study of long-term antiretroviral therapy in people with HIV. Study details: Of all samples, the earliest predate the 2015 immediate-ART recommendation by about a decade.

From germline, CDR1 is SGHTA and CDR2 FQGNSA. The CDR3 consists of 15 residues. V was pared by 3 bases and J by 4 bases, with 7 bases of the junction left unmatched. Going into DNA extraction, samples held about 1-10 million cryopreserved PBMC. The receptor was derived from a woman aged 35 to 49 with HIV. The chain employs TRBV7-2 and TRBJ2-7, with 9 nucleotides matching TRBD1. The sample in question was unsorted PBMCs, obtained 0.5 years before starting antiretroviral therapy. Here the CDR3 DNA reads TGTGCCAGCAGCTTTCTTTCGACAGGGGGATACGAGCAGTACTTC. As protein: CASSFLSTGGYEQYF.